Each of the 23 T cell receptor beta chains below was sequenced from the same sample in a study of neurological immune-mediated disorders. From the 5' RACE reads, TCRdb called clonotypes with MiXCR, one entry per CDR3 protein. The sample lists about 46,000 distinct CDR3 sequences; just under 4.5% were seen once. The material sequenced was PBMCs. The receptors stem from a woman aged 55-69 years with multiple sclerosis.

Of note for this clonotype: A much larger clone sits a single nucleotide away, making a read error possible. Given the absence of the conserved phenylalanine or tryptophan at the CDR3 end, a read error is likely. The J gene is TRBJ2-1, the V gene TRBV2, with a possible D match to TRBD1 (5 bases). The CDR3 is 14 amino acids. Trimming took off 4 bases at V and 6 bases at J, with 13 bases between the two ends. CDR1 and CDR2 (germline): SNHLY, FYNNEI. The CDR3 region is CASSGAAGLNEQFV. CDR3 bases: TGTGCCAGCAGTGGGGCAGCAGGGCTCAATGAGCAGTTCGTC.

The CDR3 nucleotides are TGCGCCAGCAGCTTGGAAGGGGAAGGCGAGCAGTACGTC. This translates into CASSLEGEGEQYV. J is TRBJ2-7 and V is TRBV5-1, with a tentative D call TRBD1 (5 bases). The CDR3 extends over 13 amino acids. CDR1 is SGHRS and CDR2 is YFSETQ in the germline V gene. V lost 0 bases to trimming and J lost 6 bases, with 10 bases between them.

This clonotype appeared many times. This chain links TRBV29-1 with TRBJ2-3; the D call may be TRBD1 or TRBD2 (5 bases each). The CDR3 length is 13 residues. CDR1 is SQVTM, CDR2 ANQGSEA, per germline. V was pared by 5 bases and J by 0 bases, with 9 bases between. The CDR3: CSVQGGSTDTQYF. The DNA for the CDR3 is TGCAGCGTTCAGGGCGGGAGCACAGATACGCAGTATTTT.

This clonotype was seen only a few times. This chain connects TRBV7-2 to TRBJ2-5, with D possibly being TRBD2 (5 bases). Trimming took off 1 base at V and 5 bases at J, with 14 bases between the two ends. This CDR3 comprises 15 residues. Germline loops: CDR1 SGHTA, CDR2 FQGNSA. The CDR3 protein is CASSLGTPEGETQYF. The CDR3, as DNA: TGTGCCAGCAGCTTAGGGACTCCCGAGGGTGAGACCCAGTACTTC.

This clonotype has a count of ten or more. The V call is TRBV24-1, the J call TRBJ2-5, with D perhaps TRBD1 or TRBD2 (5 bases each). CDR1 is KGHDR, CDR2 SFDVKD, per germline. The CDR3 is 13 residues long. V dropped 7 bases and J dropped 0 bases, with 8 bases sitting between them. The CDR3 loop is CATRGVNQETQYF. In DNA, the CDR3 is TGTGCCACCAGGGGGGTAAACCAAGAGACCCAGTACTTC.

This clonotype was recorded at least ten times. The chain has TRBV20-1 and TRBJ1-1; TRBD1 is a possible D gene (6 bases). The CDR3 is 14 amino acids. Germline CDR1 reads DFQATT; CDR2 reads SNEGSKA (reference sequence). V dropped 6 bases and J dropped 3 bases, with 17 bases sitting between them. The CDR3 reads CSAGGAGRYTEAFF. Written as DNA, the CDR3 is TGCAGTGCGGGGGGGGCAGGGAGATACACTGAAGCTTTCTTT.

This clonotype was detected ten times or more. The rearrangement joins TRBV18 to TRBJ2-2; 9 positions agree with TRBD2. CDR1 is KGHSH and CDR2 is LQKENI in the germline V gene. The CDR3 sequence is 15 residues long. J was trimmed by 9 bases and V by 0 bases; bases with no gene match: 5. CDR3 sequence: CASSPPSPSGRELFF. DNA for the CDR3: TGTGCCAGCTCACCACCCTCCCCTAGCGGGAGGGAGCTGTTTTTT.

This clonotype was seen repeatedly, ten times or more. J is TRBJ1-4 and V is TRBV7-9; D is ambiguous. Per germline, CDR1 SEHNR and CDR2 FQNEAQ (reference sequence). CDR3 length equals 14 residues. Trimming pared 5 bases from V and 4 bases from J, leaving 11 bases between. The CDR3 loop is CASSKEQRNEKLFF. In DNA form, the CDR3 reads TGTGCCAGCAGCAAAGAACAGCGTAATGAAAAACTGTTTTTT.

This clonotype was found many times. The chain joins TRBV24-1 to TRBJ2-5; D might be TRBD2 (6 bases). CDR3 size: 15 residues. The ends were cut back, 3 bases at V and 5 bases at J, with 15 bases in the middle. Germline CDR1 is KGHDR and CDR2 is SFDVKD. Written as DNA, the CDR3 is TGTGCCACCAGTGATGCGGGACGAATGGGGGAGACCCAGTACTTC. Residues: CATSDAGRMGETQYF.

The chain links TRBV5-6 to TRBJ2-1; no definite D call. Germline loops: CDR1 SGHDT, CDR2 YYEEEE. Between the trimmed V and J ends, which lost 5 bases and 8 bases, there was a span of 17 bases. This CDR3 spans 14 amino acids. The CDR3 nucleotides are TGTGCCAGCAGTCCACATCCGGCTTCGGATGAGCAGTTCTTC. Its protein is CASSPHPASDEQFF.

The table lists this clonotype with many counts. The rearrangement uses TRBV7-3 and TRBJ2-2; tentative D call: TRBD2 (5 bases). This CDR3 has 16 residues. CDR1 and CDR2 from the germline V gene are SGHTA and FQGTGA. Trimming pared 3 bases from V and 7 bases from J, leaving 18 bases between. The CDR3 bases are TGTGCCAGCAGCTTCAGAGGGTCCCCTCTGGGCGGGGAGCTGTTTTTT. This sequence encodes CASSFRGSPLGGELFF.

This clonotype came up many times. The chain carries TRBV5-6 and TRBJ2-5; D is unclear. CDR1 and CDR2 from the germline V gene are SGHDT and YYEEEE. The CDR3 length is 11 residues. Trimming removed 3 bases from V and 7 bases from J, with 7 bases in between. CDR3 sequence: CASSSKGTQYF. The CDR3 bases are TGTGCCAGCAGCTCAAAGGGGACCCAGTACTTC.

This clonotype has a count of ten or more. The genes are TRBV4-2 and TRBJ1-6; 7 bases line up with TRBD1. With 1 base clipped from V and 9 bases from J, the junction kept 9 bases outside the gene matches. Germline V lookup: CDR1 LGHNA, CDR2 YNFKEQ. The CDR3 is 16 residues long. DNA for the CDR3: TGTGCCAGCAGCCAAGGACCCGGACAGGCGGGTTCACCCCTCCACTTT. Translating it yields CASSQGPGQAGSPLHF.

CDR3 protein: CASGREGGGYTF. Written as DNA, the CDR3 is TGTGCCAGCGGGAGGGAGGGCGGTGGCTACACCTTC. The V call is TRBV12-3 or TRBV12-4, the J call TRBJ1-2, with D hard to call. Trimming took off 8 bases at V and 7 bases at J, with 14 bases between the two ends. This CDR3 spans 12 amino acids.

In the case of this clonotype: A junction boundary mismatches the germline segment, possibly from a read error. The chain couples TRBV20-1 to TRBJ2-7, with D possibly being TRBD1 (5 bases). The CDR3 totals 13 residues. Germline lookup yields CDR1 DFQATT and CDR2 SNEGSKA (reference sequence). The CDR3, as DNA: TGCAGTGCTTCTCCTGGACAACTCGTAAATTCCGTATTC. Its translation: CSASPGQLVNSVF.

This clonotype was recorded a few times. CDR3 residues: CASSLEGAYNEQFF. The CDR3 nucleotides read TGCGCCAGCAGCTTGGAGGGGGCGTACAATGAGCAGTTCTTC. The rearrangement uses TRBV5-1 and TRBJ2-1; TRBD1 matches 7 bases. Germline CDR1 is SGHRS and CDR2 is YFSETQ. This CDR3 region has 14 residues. Trimming cost V 0 bases and J 4 bases; bases outside gene matches: 1. The whole variable domain, remainder taken from reference TRBV5-1 and TRBJ2-1, is KAGVTQTPRYLIKTRGQQVTLSCSPISGHRSVSWYQQTPGQGLQFLFEYFSETQRNKGNFPGRFSGRQFSNSRSEMNVSTLELGDSALYLCASSLEGAYNEQFFGPGTRLTVL.

This clonotype has a count of ten or more. The chain employs TRBV20-1 and TRBJ2-5; 11 nucleotides match TRBD2. CDR1 and CDR2 (germline): DFQATT, SNEGSKA (reference sequence). The V and J ends lost 4 bases and 5 bases, in that order; junction bases with no gene match: 9. The CDR3 length is 15 residues. CDR3 sequence (DNA): TGCAGTGCTAATAGCGGGGGGGCCTTTCTTGAGACCCAGTACTTC. Its translation: CSANSGGAFLETQYF.

This clonotype was observed many times. V gene TRBV7-2 combines with J gene TRBJ1-1; D remains unclear. The CDR3 is 12 residues long. Per the germline V gene, CDR1 is SGHTA and CDR2 is FQGNSA. The V gene lost 1 base and the J gene lost 10 bases, with 10 bases spanning the gap. CDR3 residues: CASSLVVSAAFF. CDR3 coding DNA: TGTGCCAGCAGCTTAGTTGTAAGCGCAGCTTTCTTT.

V usage is TRBV12-3 or TRBV12-4 and J usage is TRBJ1-2; 7 bases agree with TRBD1. There are 13 residues in the CDR3. V lost 6 bases and J lost 2; bases outside the gene matches: 3. The CDR3 nucleotides read TGTGCCAGCAGGGAGACAGGGAACTATGGCTACACCTTC. Encoded protein: CASRETGNYGYTF.

V usage is TRBV5-1 and J usage is TRBJ2-7; possibly TRBD1 or TRBD2 for D (5 bases each). V lost 0 bases, J lost 2 bases, and 12 bases lay in between. The length of the CDR3 is 15 residues. In germline, CDR1 is SGHRS, CDR2 YFSETQ. CDR3 region: CASSLVGAAAYEQYF. The CDR3 nucleotides read TGCGCCAGCAGCTTGGTCGGGGCGGCCGCCTACGAGCAGTACTTC.

This clonotype was recorded many times. The rearrangement joins TRBV20-1 to TRBJ2-3; D is unclear. Germline-derived CDR1 and CDR2 are DFQATT and SNEGSKA (reference sequence). The CDR3 covers 13 residues. Trimming took off 4 bases at V and 4 bases at J, with 12 bases between the two ends. CDR3 protein: CSAIATSSDTQYF. The CDR3 nucleotides are TGCAGTGCTATAGCTACTTCGTCAGATACGCAGTATTTT.

This clonotype was recorded at least ten times. The chain has TRBV20-1 and TRBJ2-3, with D possibly being TRBD1 (5 bases). Germline V lookup: CDR1 DFQATT, CDR2 SNEGSKA (reference sequence). The CDR3 spans 13 residues. V was cut by 6 bases and J by 2 bases, with 12 bases left in between. DNA of the CDR3: TGCAGTGCCCCCAGGGCCTTCACAGATACGCAGTATTTT. Translating gives CSAPRAFTDTQYF.

The chain uses TRBV5-1 and TRBJ1-2, with D hard to call. Germline CDR1 is SGHRS and CDR2 is YFSETQ. V was pared by 0 bases and J by 7 bases, with 19 bases between. CDR3 length: 16 amino acids. CDR3 amino acids: CASSLASGAEMGGYTF. The DNA for the CDR3 is TGCGCCAGCAGCTTGGCCTCGGGCGCCGAGATGGGTGGCTACACCTTC. Drawing the rest from reference TRBV5-1 and TRBJ1-2, the complete variable domain is KAGVTQTPRYLIKTRGQQVTLSCSPISGHRSVSWYQQTPGQGLQFLFEYFSETQRNKGNFPGRFSGRQFSNSRSEMNVSTLELGDSALYLCASSLASGAEMGGYTFGSGTRLTVV.